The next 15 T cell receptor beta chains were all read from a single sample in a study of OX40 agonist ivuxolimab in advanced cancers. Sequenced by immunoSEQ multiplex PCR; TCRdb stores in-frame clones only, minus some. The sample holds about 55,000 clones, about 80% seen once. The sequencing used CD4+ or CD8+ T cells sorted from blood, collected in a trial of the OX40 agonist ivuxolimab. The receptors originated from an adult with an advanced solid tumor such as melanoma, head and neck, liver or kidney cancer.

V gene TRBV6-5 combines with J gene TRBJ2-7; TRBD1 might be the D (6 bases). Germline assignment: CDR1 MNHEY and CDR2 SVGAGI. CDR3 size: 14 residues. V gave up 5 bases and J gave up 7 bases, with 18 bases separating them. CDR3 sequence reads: CASSRQQGSREQYF. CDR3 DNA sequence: TGTGCCAGCAGTCGACAACAGGGTTCGAGGGAGCAGTACTTC.

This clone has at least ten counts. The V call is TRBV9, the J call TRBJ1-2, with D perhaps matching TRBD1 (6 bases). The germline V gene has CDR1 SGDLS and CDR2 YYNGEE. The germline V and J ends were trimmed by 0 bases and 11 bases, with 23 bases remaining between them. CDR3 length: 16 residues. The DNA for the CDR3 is TGTGCCAGCAGCGTAGCTTTGGCAGGGGCTTTACGGCGATACACCTTC. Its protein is CASSVALAGALRRYTF.

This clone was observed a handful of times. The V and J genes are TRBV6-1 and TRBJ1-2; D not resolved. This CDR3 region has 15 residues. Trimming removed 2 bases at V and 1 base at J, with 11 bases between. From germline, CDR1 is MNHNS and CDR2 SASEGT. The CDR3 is CASSEPQNGNYGYTF. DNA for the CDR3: TGTGCCAGCAGTGAACCCCAGAACGGTAACTATGGCTACACCTTC.

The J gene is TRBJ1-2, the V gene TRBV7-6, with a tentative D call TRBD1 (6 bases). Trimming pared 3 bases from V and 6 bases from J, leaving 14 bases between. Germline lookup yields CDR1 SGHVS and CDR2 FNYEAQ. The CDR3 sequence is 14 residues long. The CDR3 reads CASSFSGGGDGYTF. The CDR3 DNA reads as TGTGCCAGCAGCTTCTCCGGGGGCGGGGATGGCTACACCTTC.

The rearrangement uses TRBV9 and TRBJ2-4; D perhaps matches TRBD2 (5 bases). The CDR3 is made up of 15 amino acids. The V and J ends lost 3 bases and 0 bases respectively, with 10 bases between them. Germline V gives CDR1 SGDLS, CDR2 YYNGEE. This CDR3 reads CASSGRELAKNIQYF. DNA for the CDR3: TGTGCCAGCAGCGGACGGGAACTAGCCAAAAACATTCAGTACTTC.

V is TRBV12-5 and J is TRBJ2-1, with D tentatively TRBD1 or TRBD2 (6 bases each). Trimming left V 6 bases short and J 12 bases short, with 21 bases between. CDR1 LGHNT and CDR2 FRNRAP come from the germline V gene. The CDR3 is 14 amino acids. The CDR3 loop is CASGPRGPNDGQFF. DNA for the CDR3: TGTGCTAGTGGACCCCGGGGGCCGAACGATGGGCAGTTCTTC.

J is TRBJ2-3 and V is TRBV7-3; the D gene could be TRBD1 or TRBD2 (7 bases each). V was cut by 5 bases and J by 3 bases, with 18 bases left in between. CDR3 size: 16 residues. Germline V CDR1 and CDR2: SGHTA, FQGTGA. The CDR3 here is CASSPSPGGGTDTQYF. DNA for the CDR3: TGTGCCAGCAGCCCCAGCCCAGGGGGGGGGACAGATACGCAGTATTTT. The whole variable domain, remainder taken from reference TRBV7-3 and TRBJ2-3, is GAGVSQTPSNKVTEKGKYVELRCDPISGHTALYWYRQSLGQGPEFLIYFQGTGAADDSGLPNDRFFAVRPEGSVSTLKIQRTERGDSAVYLCASSPSPGGGTDTQYFGPGTRLTVL.

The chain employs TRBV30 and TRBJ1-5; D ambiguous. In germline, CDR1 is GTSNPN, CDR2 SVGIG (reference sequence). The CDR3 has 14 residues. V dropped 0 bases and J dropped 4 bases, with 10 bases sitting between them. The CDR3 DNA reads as TGTGCCTGGAGTGTAAAACAGAAAAATCAGCCCCAGCATTTT. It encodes CAWSVKQKNQPQHF.

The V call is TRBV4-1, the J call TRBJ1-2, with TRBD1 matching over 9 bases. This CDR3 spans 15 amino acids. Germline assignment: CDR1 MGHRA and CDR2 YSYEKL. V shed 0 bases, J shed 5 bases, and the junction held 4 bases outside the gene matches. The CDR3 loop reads CASSQDDRGGYGYTF. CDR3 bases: TGCGCCAGCAGCCAAGATGACAGGGGGGGGTATGGCTACACCTTC.

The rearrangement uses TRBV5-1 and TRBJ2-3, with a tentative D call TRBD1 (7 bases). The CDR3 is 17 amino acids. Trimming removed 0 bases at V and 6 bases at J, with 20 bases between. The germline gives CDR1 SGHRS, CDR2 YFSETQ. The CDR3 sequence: CASSLGFGQGGSDTQYF. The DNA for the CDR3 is TGCGCCAGCAGCTTGGGATTTGGGCAGGGGGGATCGGATACGCAGTATTTT.

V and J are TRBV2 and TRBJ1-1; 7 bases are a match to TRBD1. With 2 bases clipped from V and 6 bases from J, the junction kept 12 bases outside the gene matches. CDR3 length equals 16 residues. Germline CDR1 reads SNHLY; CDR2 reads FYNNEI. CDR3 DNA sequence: TGTGCCAGCAGTGAACGGACAGGTACATCTTTCGCTGAAGCTTTCTTT. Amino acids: CASSERTGTSFAEAFF.

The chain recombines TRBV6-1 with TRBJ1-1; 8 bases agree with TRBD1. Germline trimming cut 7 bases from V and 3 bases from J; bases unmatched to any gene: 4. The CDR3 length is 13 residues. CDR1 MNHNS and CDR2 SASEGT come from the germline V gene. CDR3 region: CASNVQGDTEAFF. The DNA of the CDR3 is TGTGCCAGCAATGTACAGGGGGACACTGAAGCTTTCTTT.

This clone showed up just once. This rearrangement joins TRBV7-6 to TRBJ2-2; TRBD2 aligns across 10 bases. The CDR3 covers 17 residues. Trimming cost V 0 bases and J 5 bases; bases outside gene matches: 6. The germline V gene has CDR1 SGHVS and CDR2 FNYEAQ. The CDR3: CASSLASGGPRTGELFF. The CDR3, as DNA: TGTGCCAGCAGCTTAGCTAGCGGGGGGCCCAGAACCGGGGAGCTGTTTTTT.

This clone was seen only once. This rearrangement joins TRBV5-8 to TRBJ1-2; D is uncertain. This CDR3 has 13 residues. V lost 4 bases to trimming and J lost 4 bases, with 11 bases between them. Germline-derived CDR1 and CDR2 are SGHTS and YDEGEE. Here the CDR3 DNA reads TGTGCCAGCAGCCCCTCTAACTTCTATGGCTACACCTTC. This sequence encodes CASSPSNFYGYTF.

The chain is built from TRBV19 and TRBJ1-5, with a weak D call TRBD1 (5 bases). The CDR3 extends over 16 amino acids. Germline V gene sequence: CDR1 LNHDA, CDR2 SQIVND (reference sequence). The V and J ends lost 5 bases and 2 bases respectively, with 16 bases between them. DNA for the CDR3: TGTGCCAGTAGTCCCCCCCCGACACAGGGCAATCAGCCCCAGCATTTT. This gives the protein CASSPPPTQGNQPQHF. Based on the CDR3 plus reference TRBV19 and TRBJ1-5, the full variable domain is DGGITQSPKYLFRKEGQNVTLSCEQNLNHDAMYWYRQDPGQGLRLIYYSQIVNDFQKGDIAEGYSVSREKKESFPLTVTSAQKNPTAFYLCASSPPPTQGNQPQHFGDGTRLSIL.